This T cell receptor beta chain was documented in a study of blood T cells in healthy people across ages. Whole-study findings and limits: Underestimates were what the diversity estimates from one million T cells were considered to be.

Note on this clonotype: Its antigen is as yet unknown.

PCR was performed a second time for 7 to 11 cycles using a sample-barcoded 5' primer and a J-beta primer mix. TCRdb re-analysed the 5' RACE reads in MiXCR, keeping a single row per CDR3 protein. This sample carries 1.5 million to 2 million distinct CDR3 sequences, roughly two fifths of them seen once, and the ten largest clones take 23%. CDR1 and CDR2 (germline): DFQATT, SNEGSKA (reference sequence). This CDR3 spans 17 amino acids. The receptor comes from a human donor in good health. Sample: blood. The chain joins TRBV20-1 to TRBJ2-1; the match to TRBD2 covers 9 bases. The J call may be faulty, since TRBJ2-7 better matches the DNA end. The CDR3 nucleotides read TGCAGTGCTTCATCCCAAACTAGCGGGTTCTCCTACAATGAGCAGTACTTC. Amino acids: CSASSQTSGFSYNEQYF.